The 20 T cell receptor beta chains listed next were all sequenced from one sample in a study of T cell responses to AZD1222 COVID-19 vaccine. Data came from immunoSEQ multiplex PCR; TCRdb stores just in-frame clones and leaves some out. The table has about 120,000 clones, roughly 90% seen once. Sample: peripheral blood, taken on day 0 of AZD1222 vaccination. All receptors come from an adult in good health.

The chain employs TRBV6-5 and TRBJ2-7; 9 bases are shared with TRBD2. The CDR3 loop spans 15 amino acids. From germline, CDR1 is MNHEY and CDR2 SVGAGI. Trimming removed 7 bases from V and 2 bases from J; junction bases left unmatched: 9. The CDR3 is CASTPGLAGTYEQYF. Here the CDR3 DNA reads TGTGCCAGCACCCCGGGGCTAGCGGGAACCTACGAGCAGTACTTC.

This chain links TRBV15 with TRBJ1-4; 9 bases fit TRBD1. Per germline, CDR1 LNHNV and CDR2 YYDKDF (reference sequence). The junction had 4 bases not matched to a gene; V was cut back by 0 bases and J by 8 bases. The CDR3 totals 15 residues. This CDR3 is CATSRETGGGEKLFF. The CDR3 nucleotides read TGTGCCACCAGCAGAGAGACAGGGGGTGGAGAAAAACTGTTTTTT.

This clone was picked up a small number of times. The CDR3 reads CASSGEGPISSYEQYF. CDR3 nucleotide sequence: TGTGCCAGCAGCGGGGAGGGACCGATAAGCTCCTACGAGCAGTACTTC. V and J are TRBV2 and TRBJ2-7; 7 bases line up with TRBD2. With 6 bases clipped from V and 0 bases from J, the junction kept 11 bases outside the gene matches. The germline gives CDR1 SNHLY, CDR2 FYNNEI. CDR3 size: 16 residues.

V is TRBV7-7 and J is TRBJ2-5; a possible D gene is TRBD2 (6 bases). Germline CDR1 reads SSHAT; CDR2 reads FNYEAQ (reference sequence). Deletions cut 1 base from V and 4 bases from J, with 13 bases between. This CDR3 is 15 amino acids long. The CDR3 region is CASSLGVGEAETQYF. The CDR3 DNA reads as TGTGCCAGCAGCTTAGGCGTGGGGGAGGCAGAGACCCAGTACTTC. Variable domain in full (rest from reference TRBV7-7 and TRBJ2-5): GAGVSQSPRYKVTKRGQDVTLRCDPISSHATLYWYQQALGQGPEFLTYFNYEAQPDKSGLPSDRFSAERPEGSISTLTIQRTEQRDSAMYRCASSLGVGEAETQYFGPGTRLLVL.

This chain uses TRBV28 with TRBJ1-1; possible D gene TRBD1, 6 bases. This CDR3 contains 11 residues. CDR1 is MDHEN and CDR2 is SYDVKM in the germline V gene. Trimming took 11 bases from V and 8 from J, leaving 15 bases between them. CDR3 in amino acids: CAAGGSLEAFF. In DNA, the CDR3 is TGTGCCGCGGGGGGCAGCTTGGAAGCTTTCTTT.

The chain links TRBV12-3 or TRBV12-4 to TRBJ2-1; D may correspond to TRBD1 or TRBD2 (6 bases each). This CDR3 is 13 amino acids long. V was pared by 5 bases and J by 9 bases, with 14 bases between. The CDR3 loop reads CASSPGAGFEQFF. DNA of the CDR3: TGTGCCAGCAGTCCGGGGGCCGGATTTGAGCAGTTCTTC.

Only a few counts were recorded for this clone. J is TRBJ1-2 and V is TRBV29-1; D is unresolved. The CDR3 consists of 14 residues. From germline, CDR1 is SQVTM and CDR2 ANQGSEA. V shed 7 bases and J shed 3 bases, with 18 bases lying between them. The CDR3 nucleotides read TGCAGCGACGGTGAGACAAGTTTCGACTATGGCTACACCTTC. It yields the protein CSDGETSFDYGYTF.

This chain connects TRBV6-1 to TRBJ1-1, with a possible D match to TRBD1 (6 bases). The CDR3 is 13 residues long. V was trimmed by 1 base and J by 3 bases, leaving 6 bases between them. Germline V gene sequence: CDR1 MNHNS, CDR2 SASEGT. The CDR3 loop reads CASSEDRDTEAFF. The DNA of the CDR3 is TGTGCCAGCAGTGAAGACAGGGACACTGAAGCTTTCTTT.

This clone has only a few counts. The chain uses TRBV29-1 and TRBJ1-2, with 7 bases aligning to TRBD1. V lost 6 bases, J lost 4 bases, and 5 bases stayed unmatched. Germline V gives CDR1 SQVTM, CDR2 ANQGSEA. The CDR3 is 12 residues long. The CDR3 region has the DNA TGCAGCGTACAGGGGCTACGCTATGGCTACACCTTC. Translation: CSVQGLRYGYTF.

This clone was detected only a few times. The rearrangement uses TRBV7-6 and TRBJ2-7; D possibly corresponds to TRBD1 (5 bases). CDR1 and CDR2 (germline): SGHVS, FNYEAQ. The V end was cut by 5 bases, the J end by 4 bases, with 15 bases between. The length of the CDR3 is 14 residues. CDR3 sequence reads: CASSPDVGAYEQYF. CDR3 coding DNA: TGTGCCAGCAGCCCCGACGTAGGGGCATACGAGCAGTACTTC.

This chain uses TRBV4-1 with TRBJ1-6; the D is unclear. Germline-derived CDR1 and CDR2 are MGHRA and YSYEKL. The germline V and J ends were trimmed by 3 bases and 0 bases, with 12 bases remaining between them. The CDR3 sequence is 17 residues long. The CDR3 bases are TGCGCCAGCAGCCACCCAGCCGGGAGCTCCTATAATTCACCCCTCCACTTT. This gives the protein CASSHPAGSSYNSPLHF.

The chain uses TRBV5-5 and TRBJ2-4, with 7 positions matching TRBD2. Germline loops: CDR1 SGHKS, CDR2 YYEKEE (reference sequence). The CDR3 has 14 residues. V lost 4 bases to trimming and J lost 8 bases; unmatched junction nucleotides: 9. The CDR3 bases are TGTGCCAGCAGCCCTGGGGGGGTGAGGGACATTCAGTACTTC. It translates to CASSPGGVRDIQYF. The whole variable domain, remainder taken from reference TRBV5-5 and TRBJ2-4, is DAGVTQSPTHLIKTRGQQVTLRCSPISGHKSVSWYQQVLGQGPQFIFQYYEKEERGRGNFPDRFSARQFPNYSSELNVNALLLGDSALYLCASSPGGVRDIQYFGAGTRLSVL.

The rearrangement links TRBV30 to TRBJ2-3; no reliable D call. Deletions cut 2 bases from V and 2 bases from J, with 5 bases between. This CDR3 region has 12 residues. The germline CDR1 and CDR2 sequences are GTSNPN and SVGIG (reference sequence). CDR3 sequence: CAWSTSTDTQYF. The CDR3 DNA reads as TGTGCCTGGAGTACTTCCACAGATACGCAGTATTTT.

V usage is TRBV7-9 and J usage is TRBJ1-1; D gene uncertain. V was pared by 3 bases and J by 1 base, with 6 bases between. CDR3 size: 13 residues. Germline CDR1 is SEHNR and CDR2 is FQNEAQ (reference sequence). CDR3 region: CASSFGENTEAFF. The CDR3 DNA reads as TGTGCCAGCAGCTTCGGAGAGAACACTGAAGCTTTCTTT.

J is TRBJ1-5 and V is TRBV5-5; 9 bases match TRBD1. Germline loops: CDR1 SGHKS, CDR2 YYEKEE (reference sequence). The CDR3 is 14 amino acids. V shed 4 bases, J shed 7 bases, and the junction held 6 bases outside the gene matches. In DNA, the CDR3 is TGTGCCAGCAGCCCGGACAGGGGAGGCCAGCCCCAGCATTTT. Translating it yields CASSPDRGGQPQHF.

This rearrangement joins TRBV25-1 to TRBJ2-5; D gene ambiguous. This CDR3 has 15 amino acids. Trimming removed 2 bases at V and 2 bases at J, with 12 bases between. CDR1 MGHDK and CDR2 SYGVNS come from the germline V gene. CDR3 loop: CASSEGSSFQETQYF. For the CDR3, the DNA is TGTGCCAGCAGTGAAGGGTCTTCGTTTCAAGAGACCCAGTACTTC.

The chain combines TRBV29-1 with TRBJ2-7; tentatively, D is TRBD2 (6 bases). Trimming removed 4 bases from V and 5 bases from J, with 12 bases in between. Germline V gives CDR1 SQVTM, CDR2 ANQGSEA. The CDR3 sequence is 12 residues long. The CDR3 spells CSVAGELHEQYF. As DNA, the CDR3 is TGCAGCGTTGCGGGGGAGTTGCACGAGCAGTACTTC.

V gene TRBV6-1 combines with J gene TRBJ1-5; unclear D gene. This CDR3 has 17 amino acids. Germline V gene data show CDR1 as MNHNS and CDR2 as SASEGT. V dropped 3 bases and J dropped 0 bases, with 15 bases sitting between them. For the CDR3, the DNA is TGTGCCAGCAGTGATTTGATAGGCAGCGATAGCAATCAGCCCCAGCATTTT. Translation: CASSDLIGSDSNQPQHF.

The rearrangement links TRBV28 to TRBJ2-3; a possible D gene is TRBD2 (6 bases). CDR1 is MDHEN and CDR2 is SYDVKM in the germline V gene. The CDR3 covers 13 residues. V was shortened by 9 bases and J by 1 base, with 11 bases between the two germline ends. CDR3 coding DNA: TGTGCCAGTAATGGAGGGGGCACAGATACGCAGTATTTT. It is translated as CASNGGGTDTQYF. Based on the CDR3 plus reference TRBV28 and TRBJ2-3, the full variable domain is DVKVTQSSRYLVKRTGEKVFLECVQDMDHENMFWYRQDPGLGLRLIYFSYDVKMKEKGDIPEGYSVSREKKERFSLILESASTNQTSMYLCASNGGGTDTQYFGPGTRLTVL.

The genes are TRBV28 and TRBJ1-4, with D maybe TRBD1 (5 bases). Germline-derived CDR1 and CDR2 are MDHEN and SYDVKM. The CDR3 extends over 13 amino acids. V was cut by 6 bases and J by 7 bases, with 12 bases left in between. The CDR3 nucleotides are TGTGCCAGCAGCCTCGGGGGGAGTGAAAAACTGTTTTTT. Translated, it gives CASSLGGSEKLFF. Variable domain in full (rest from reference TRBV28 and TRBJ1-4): DVKVTQSSRYLVKRTGEKVFLECVQDMDHENMFWYRQDPGLGLRLIYFSYDVKMKEKGDIPEGYSVSREKKERFSLILESASTNQTSMYLCASSLGGSEKLFFGSGTQLSVL.